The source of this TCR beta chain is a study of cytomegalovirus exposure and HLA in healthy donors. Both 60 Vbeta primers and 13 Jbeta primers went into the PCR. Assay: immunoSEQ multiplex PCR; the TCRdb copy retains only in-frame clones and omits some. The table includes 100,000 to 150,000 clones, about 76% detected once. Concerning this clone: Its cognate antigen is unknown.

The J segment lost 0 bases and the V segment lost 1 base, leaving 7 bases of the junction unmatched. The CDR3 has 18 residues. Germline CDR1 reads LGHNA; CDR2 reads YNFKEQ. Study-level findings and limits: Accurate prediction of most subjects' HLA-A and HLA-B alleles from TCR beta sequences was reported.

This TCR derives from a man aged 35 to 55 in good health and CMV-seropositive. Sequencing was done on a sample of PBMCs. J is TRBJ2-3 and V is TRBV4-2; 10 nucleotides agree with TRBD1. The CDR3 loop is CASSQGTGGDPSTDTQYF. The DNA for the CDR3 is TGTGCCAGCAGCCAAGGGACAGGGGGGGATCCTAGCACAGATACGCAGTATTTT.